These 28 T cell receptor beta chains originate from one sample sequenced in a study of early T cells in non-severe SARS-CoV-2 infection. Using its own MiXCR run on the 5' RACE reads, TCRdb lists one record per CDR3 protein. The sample consists of 70,000 to 90,000 distinct CDR3 sequences, about 11% of them appearing once. Sequenced: whole blood. The origin of the receptors is an adult who was a healthcare worker with PCR-confirmed SARS-CoV-2 infection or an uninfected control (not recorded which).

This clonotype came up a few times. The chain has TRBV6-6 and TRBJ2-1, with D perhaps matching TRBD1 or TRBD2 (6 bases each). The CDR3 has 12 amino acids. V was trimmed by 8 bases and J by 4 bases, leaving 9 bases between them. Germline CDR1 is MNHNY and CDR2 is SVGAGI (reference sequence). The CDR3 nucleotides are TGTGCCAGCGGGGGGCTATACAATGAGCAGTTCTTC. The encoded protein is CASGGLYNEQFF.

This clonotype appeared many times. This rearrangement joins TRBV11-2 to TRBJ2-1; possibly TRBD2 for D (6 bases). Trimming took off 5 bases at V and 4 bases at J, with 15 bases between the two ends. The length of the CDR3 is 15 residues. Germline V CDR1 and CDR2: SGHAT, FQNNGV. CDR3 sequence reads: CASSPGLPIYNEQFF. CDR3 DNA sequence: TGTGCCAGCAGCCCGGGACTTCCCATATACAATGAGCAGTTCTTC.

V is TRBV5-1 and J is TRBJ2-7; a weak D match, TRBD1 (6 bases). Deletions cut 6 bases from V and 1 base from J, with 17 bases between. CDR1 SGHRS and CDR2 YFSETQ come from the germline V gene. The CDR3 loop spans 15 amino acids. The CDR3 sequence: CASNQAQGSSYEQYF. CDR3 DNA sequence: TGCGCCAGCAACCAAGCCCAGGGGAGTTCCTACGAGCAGTACTTC.

CDR3 DNA sequence: TGTGCCAGCGAACAGCCACCTGAAAAACTGTTTTTT. It encodes CASEQPPEKLFF. The gene calls are TRBV6-6 and TRBJ1-4; D is unclear. V was shortened by 8 bases and J by 7 bases, with 11 bases between the two germline ends. CDR1 is MNHNY, CDR2 SVGAGI, per germline (reference sequence). The CDR3 length is 12 residues.

The rearrangement joins TRBV12-3 or TRBV12-4 to TRBJ2-2, with no clear D. V lost 3 bases and J 0 bases, leaving 8 bases between the germline ends. The CDR3 covers 15 residues. Written as DNA, the CDR3 is TGTGCCAGCAGTTTTGTGAGCGCGAACACCGGGGAGCTGTTTTTT. As protein: CASSFVSANTGELFF.

Only a few counts were recorded for this clonotype. CDR3 in DNA: TGTGCCAGCAGCCAATTAGGCAGCTACGAGCAGTACTTC. Its protein is CASSQLGSYEQYF. V and J are TRBV14 and TRBJ2-7; D is unclear. V was trimmed by 2 bases and J by 3 bases, leaving 8 bases between them. This CDR3 comprises 13 residues. Germline V CDR1 and CDR2: SGHDN, FVKESK.

The chain recombines TRBV5-1 with TRBJ1-5, with no clear D. Germline assignment: CDR1 SGHRS and CDR2 YFSETQ. This CDR3 is built from 14 residues. Deletions cut 0 bases from V and 5 bases from J, with 9 bases between. The CDR3 sequence is CASSLEAGDQPQHF. The CDR3 region has the DNA TGCGCCAGCAGCTTGGAAGCGGGTGATCAGCCCCAGCATTTT.

Ten or more counts support this clonotype. The rearrangement uses TRBV3-1 and TRBJ2-5; 9 bases are shared with TRBD2. The CDR3 totals 14 residues. V shed 7 bases and J 1 base; nucleotides not matched to a gene: 4. Germline V gives CDR1 LGHDT, CDR2 YNNKEL (reference sequence). CDR3 protein: CASTRRGGQETQYF. For the CDR3, the DNA is TGTGCCAGCACTCGGCGGGGGGGCCAAGAGACCCAGTACTTC.

The rearrangement uses TRBV7-8 and TRBJ1-5; the match to TRBD1 covers 8 bases. The CDR3 is 17 residues long. Germline V gives CDR1 SGHVS, CDR2 FQNEAQ. With V trimmed by 5 bases and J by 6 bases, 15 bases remained unmatched. The CDR3 protein is CASSGETGTGGGQPQHF. DNA of the CDR3: TGTGCCAGCAGCGGAGAGACCGGGACAGGAGGAGGTCAGCCCCAGCATTTT.

This clonotype was seen only a few times. This rearrangement joins TRBV5-5 to TRBJ1-4; no definite D call. The CDR3 has 14 amino acids. The V end was cut by 0 bases, the J end by 7 bases, with 10 bases between. Germline V gene sequence: CDR1 SGHKS, CDR2 YYEKEE (reference sequence). CDR3 nucleotide sequence: TGTGCCAGCAGCTTGGACAAATGGAGTGAAAAACTGTTTTTT. This translates into CASSLDKWSEKLFF. Complete variable domain (other parts from reference TRBV5-5 and TRBJ1-4): DAGVTQSPTHLIKTRGQQVTLRCSPISGHKSVSWYQQVLGQGPQFIFQYYEKEERGRGNFPDRFSARQFPNYSSELNVNALLLGDSALYLCASSLDKWSEKLFFGSGTQLSVL.

The chain is built from TRBV19 and TRBJ2-1; TRBD1 matches 9 bases. J was trimmed by 9 bases and V by 3 bases; bases with no gene match: 6. CDR1 and CDR2 from the germline V gene are LNHDA and SQIVND (reference sequence). The CDR3 is 14 amino acids. CDR3 region: CASSIGTGSGEQFF. The CDR3 DNA is TGTGCCAGTAGTATTGGGACAGGGAGTGGTGAGCAGTTCTTC.

This clonotype showed up many times. The chain couples TRBV20-1 to TRBJ2-7; D gene unclear. Germline values: CDR1 DFQATT, CDR2 SNEGSKA (reference sequence). The length of the CDR3 is 13 residues. The V and J ends lost 1 base and 4 bases respectively, with 11 bases between them. The CDR3 DNA is TGCAGTGCTAGAGGACTGCAGTCGTACGAGCAGTACTTC. Translating it yields CSARGLQSYEQYF.

This clonotype came up many times. The chain uses TRBV18 and TRBJ2-2; D may be TRBD1 (5 bases). CDR3 length: 16 amino acids. CDR1 and CDR2 (germline): KGHSH, LQKENI. V dropped 4 bases and J dropped 6 bases, with 18 bases sitting between them. The CDR3 nucleotides read TGTGCCAGCTCACAAACGTTGAAGGGGTACGCCGGGGAGCTGTTTTTT. It translates to CASSQTLKGYAGELFF.

This clonotype has a count of ten or more. The V and J genes are TRBV7-9 and TRBJ2-2; 8 bases agree with TRBD1. Trimming cost V 1 base and J 1 base; bases outside gene matches: 8. From germline, CDR1 is SEHNR and CDR2 FQNEAQ (reference sequence). The CDR3 loop spans 18 amino acids. The CDR3 region has the DNA TGTGCCAGCAGCTTAGACCCCGGACAGGGCCGGAACACCGGGGAGCTGTTTTTT. It translates to CASSLDPGQGRNTGELFF.

This clonotype was seen ten or more times. The CDR3 DNA reads TGTGCCAGCAGCCAATATTTCCCGGATGAGCAGTACTTC. This translates into CASSQYFPDEQYF. The V and J genes are TRBV14 and TRBJ2-7; unclear D gene. This CDR3 is built from 13 residues. Per germline, CDR1 SGHDN and CDR2 FVKESK. Trimming removed 2 bases from V and 7 bases from J, with 12 bases in between.

V is TRBV6-6 and J is TRBJ2-3; TRBD1 is a possible D gene (5 bases). Germline values: CDR1 MNHNY, CDR2 SVGAGI (reference sequence). CDR3 length: 14 amino acids. V was clipped by 2 bases and J by 2 bases, with 8 bases between them. The CDR3, as DNA: TGTGCCAGCAGTTACCAGGACAACACAGATACGCAGTATTTT. Translating gives CASSYQDNTDTQYF.

The V call is TRBV11-2, the J call TRBJ2-3; D may be TRBD1 or TRBD2 (6 bases each). V shed 4 bases and J shed 3 bases, with 20 bases lying between them. The CDR3 length is 17 residues. Germline assignment: CDR1 SGHAT and CDR2 FQNNGV. In nucleotides, the CDR3 is TGTGCCAGCAGCTCCCTAGCGAGGGGGGCCAAAACAGATACGCAGTATTTT. As protein: CASSSLARGAKTDTQYF.

This clonotype was observed many times. The rearrangement links TRBV28 to TRBJ1-2, with unresolved D. The CDR3 is 11 residues long. CDR1 and CDR2 from the germline V gene are MDHEN and SYDVKM. V lost 3 bases and J 5 bases, leaving 4 bases between the germline ends. The CDR3 loop is CASSFGYGYTF. The CDR3 nucleotides read TGTGCCAGCAGTTTCGGATATGGCTACACCTTC.

This clonotype was observed a handful of times. CDR3 sequence: CASSPNPSGQGEGYTF. DNA for the CDR3: TGTGCCAGCTCACCCAATCCGTCGGGACAGGGGGAAGGCTACACCTTC. The chain links TRBV18 to TRBJ1-2; TRBD1 matches at 11 bases. The trim removed 3 bases at V and 8 bases at J, leaving 11 bases unmatched. Per the germline V gene, CDR1 is KGHSH and CDR2 is LQKENI. The length of the CDR3 is 16 residues.

Only a few counts were recorded for this clonotype. The chain is built from TRBV7-9 and TRBJ1-4; D is unresolved. Trimming shortened V by 4 bases and J by 8 bases, and 5 bases separated the two germline ends. Germline lookup yields CDR1 SEHNR and CDR2 FQNEAQ (reference sequence). The CDR3 consists of 11 residues. The CDR3 region is CASSSGEKLFF. In DNA, the CDR3 is TGTGCCAGCAGCTCCGGGGAAAAACTGTTTTTT.

This clonotype was detected only a few times. The chain uses TRBV12-3 or TRBV12-4 and TRBJ2-5; D remains unclear. The CDR3 is 21 residues long. V lost 5 bases, J lost 5 bases, and 36 bases lay in between. CDR3 region: CASSHLSTGVFPSFPRETQYF. The CDR3 region has the DNA TGTGCCAGCAGTCATTTGAGTACTGGCGTCTTTCCTTCTTTCCCTAGGGAGACCCAGTACTTC.

The chain has TRBV11-2 and TRBJ2-5; 7 bases align to TRBD2. The V gene end was trimmed by 7 bases and the J gene end by 2 bases; junction bases not matched to a gene: 13. The CDR3 spans 16 residues. Per germline, CDR1 SGHAT and CDR2 FQNNGV. The CDR3 spells CASNEGAGPIQETQYF. CDR3 in DNA: TGTGCCAGCAACGAGGGAGCGGGGCCTATACAAGAGACCCAGTACTTC.

This clonotype was detected only a few times. This chain links TRBV10-3 with TRBJ2-3; TRBD1 matches at 8 bases. CDR1 is ENHRY and CDR2 is SYGVKD in the germline V gene. The junction had 6 bases not matched to a gene; V was cut back by 7 bases and J by 3 bases. This CDR3 region has 14 residues. CDR3 in amino acids: CAITDRDATDTQYF. Here the CDR3 DNA reads TGTGCCATCACGGACAGGGACGCAACAGATACGCAGTATTTT.

This clonotype is a singleton in its sample. V usage is TRBV19 and J usage is TRBJ1-5, with D unclear. Trimming left V 3 bases short and J 0 bases short, with 12 bases between. The germline gives CDR1 LNHDA, CDR2 SQIVND (reference sequence). The CDR3 is made up of 16 amino acids. CDR3 DNA sequence: TGTGCCAGTAGTATCCGAAGGGCTAATAGCAATCAGCCCCAGCATTTT. It codes for CASSIRRANSNQPQHF.

The chain joins TRBV12-3 or TRBV12-4 to TRBJ2-3; 10 nucleotides match TRBD1. The CDR3 spans 15 residues. J was trimmed by 4 bases and V by 4 bases; bases with no gene match: 5. CDR3 DNA: TGTGCCAGCAGTTCCCCGGGACAGGGGTCAGATACGCAGTATTTT. It is translated as CASSSPGQGSDTQYF.

Many counts were recorded for this clonotype. The CDR3 region is CASRLQGGEQYF. The CDR3, as DNA: TGTGCCAGCAGACTCCAGGGAGGCGAGCAGTACTTC. The chain carries TRBV2 and TRBJ2-7; D perhaps matches TRBD2 (6 bases). The germline V and J ends were trimmed by 6 bases and 6 bases, with 12 bases remaining between them. The CDR3 totals 12 residues. Germline-derived CDR1 and CDR2 are SNHLY and FYNNEI.

In this sample, this clonotype turned up a few times. The chain employs TRBV6-2 or TRBV6-3 and TRBJ2-3, with TRBD2 matching 8 bases. V lost 11 bases and J lost 0; bases outside the gene matches: 13. This CDR3 is built from 16 residues. The germline V gene encodes CDR1 MNHEY and CDR2 SVGEGT. CDR3 protein: CAVTPTSGASTDTQYF. CDR3 nucleotides: TGTGCCGTTACCCCAACTAGCGGCGCTAGCACAGATACGCAGTATTTT.

This clonotype was seen repeatedly, ten times or more. The rearrangement links TRBV20-1 to TRBJ2-5, with TRBD1 as a possible D gene (5 bases). This CDR3 comprises 11 residues. CDR1 DFQATT and CDR2 SNEGSKA come from the germline V gene (reference sequence). V was cut by 7 bases and J by 2 bases, with 8 bases left in between. DNA for the CDR3: TGCAGTGGGCAGGGACAAGAGACCCAGTACTTC. Its protein is CSGQGQETQYF.